Below, 31 T cell receptor beta chains from the same sample are listed, as sequenced in a study of blood T cell repertoires in COVID-19. The table came from immunoSEQ multiplex PCR; TCRdb's copy has only in-frame clones and leaves some out. The sample lists 310,000 or so clones; 70% to 90% were seen once. The sample was PBMCs or T cells enriched from blood (not recorded which). The receptor source for this set is a woman in her thirties or forties who had recovered from COVID-19.

The chain uses TRBV28 and TRBJ1-6; 8 bases align to TRBD1. The CDR3 runs to 13 residues. CDR1 and CDR2 (germline): MDHEN, SYDVKM. The junction had 8 bases not matched to a gene; V was cut back by 9 bases and J by 10 bases. CDR3 in DNA: TGTGCCAGTTCACAGGGGGGACGGTCACCCCTCCACTTT. Encoded protein: CASSQGGRSPLHF.

This chain uses TRBV6-4 with TRBJ2-5, with D unclear. Per germline, CDR1 MRHNA and CDR2 SNTAGT. V shed 0 bases and J shed 9 bases, with 14 bases lying between them. The CDR3 length is 14 residues. CDR3 residues: CASSDSKTRKAQYF. Written as DNA, the CDR3 is TGTGCCAGCAGTGACTCGAAGACTCGTAAGGCCCAGTACTTC.

The chain joins TRBV19 to TRBJ2-7; 8 nucleotides agree with TRBD2. The CDR3 covers 14 residues. Germline CDR1 reads LNHDA; CDR2 reads SQIVND (reference sequence). V was pared by 2 bases and J by 0 bases, with 0 bases of the junction left unmatched. The CDR3 reads CASSITSGSYEQYF. CDR3 in DNA: TGTGCCAGTAGTATAACTAGCGGCTCCTACGAGCAGTACTTC.

Comment on this clone: The CDR3 does not end in the conserved phenylalanine or tryptophan, so this is likely a read error. No DNA is shown, since the ends of the CDR3 on it are uncertain; the CDR3 is the one TCRdb lists. The V call is TRBV6-2 or TRBV6-3, the J call TRBJ1-2; the table's D call, TRBD1, has no DNA check behind it. Germline CDR1 MNHEY, CDR2 SVGEGT. The CDR3 numbers 13 amino acids, ends counted. The CDR3: CASSSNYDRGRAL.

The V gene is TRBV24-1, the J gene TRBJ2-7, with 7 nucleotides matching TRBD1. Germline trimming cut 3 bases from V and 7 bases from J; bases unmatched to any gene: 11. Germline V CDR1 and CDR2: KGHDR, SFDVKD. The CDR3 runs to 15 residues. The DNA of the CDR3 is TGTGCCACCAGTGATCCCCGACAGGGTGGCCGGGAGCAGTACTTC. It encodes CATSDPRQGGREQYF.

The rearrangement uses TRBV7-2 and TRBJ2-5; D possibly corresponds to TRBD2 (6 bases). The CDR3 loop spans 14 amino acids. V shed 5 bases and J shed 2 bases, with 12 bases lying between them. The V gene's germline CDR1 is SGHTA and CDR2 FQGNSA. CDR3 in amino acids: CASSTLAGQETQYF. CDR3 coding DNA: TGTGCCAGCAGCACCCTGGCGGGGCAAGAGACCCAGTACTTC.

This chain links TRBV7-9 with TRBJ1-1; unclear D gene. The CDR3 runs 15 residues. The V end was cut by 1 base, the J end by 0 bases, with 9 bases between. Germline V gives CDR1 SEHNR, CDR2 FQNEAQ (reference sequence). The CDR3 sequence: CASSLGRSMNTEAFF. The CDR3 DNA follows: TGTGCCAGCAGCTTAGGTCGGAGCATGAACACTGAAGCTTTCTTT.

This clone was counted a few times. V and J are TRBV28 and TRBJ2-2; tentatively, D is TRBD1 (6 bases). Germline values: CDR1 MDHEN, CDR2 SYDVKM. This CDR3 spans 15 amino acids. The V and J ends lost 5 bases and 8 bases respectively, with 18 bases between them. The CDR3 DNA reads TGTGCCAGCAGTCTAACCGGGACATCAAGTGGGGAGCTGTTTTTT. Its translation: CASSLTGTSSGELFF.

CDR3 region: CASSSPQEPEKLFF. The CDR3 region has the DNA TGTGCCAGCAGCAGTCCTCAGGAACCAGAAAAACTGTTTTTT. The chain joins TRBV11-3 to TRBJ1-4; D not certain. Trimming shortened V by 5 bases and J by 8 bases, and 15 bases separated the two germline ends. This CDR3 contains 14 residues. The germline V gene has CDR1 SGHNT and CDR2 YENEEA.

This clone was found once. V gene TRBV5-8 combines with J gene TRBJ1-1; a possible D gene is TRBD1 (5 bases). V was shortened by 6 bases and J by 1 base, with 13 bases between the two germline ends. CDR3 length: 14 residues. In germline, CDR1 is SGHTS, CDR2 YDEGEE. The CDR3 DNA sequence: TGTGCCAGCATCTGGGGCCCGGGGAACACTGAAGCTTTCTTT. Its protein is CASIWGPGNTEAFF.

In this sample, this clone turned up once. The J gene is TRBJ1-4, the V gene TRBV9; TRBD1 aligns across 9 bases. The CDR3 loop spans 18 amino acids. V lost 4 bases and J lost 6; bases outside the gene matches: 16. The germline V gene has CDR1 SGDLS and CDR2 YYNGEE. CDR3: CASSPTPGQGVGDEKLFF. Written as DNA, the CDR3 is TGTGCCAGCAGCCCCACCCCGGGACAGGGTGTAGGGGATGAAAAACTGTTTTTT.

This clone was seen just once. This chain connects TRBV4-1 to TRBJ1-6; 7 positions agree with TRBD1. V was clipped by 7 bases and J by 3 bases; unmatched bases: 6. CDR3 length equals 15 residues. Looked up from germline, CDR1 is MGHRA and CDR2 is YSYEKL. CDR3 nucleotides: TGCGCCAGCAAAGGGACAGAGGGCTATAATTCACCCCTCCACTTT. It specifies CASKGTEGYNSPLHF.

The rearrangement uses TRBV7-9 and TRBJ2-7; 7 positions agree with TRBD2. After removal of 7 bases from V and 3 bases from J, the junction contained 9 bases not matched to a gene. The CDR3 length is 14 residues. The V gene's germline CDR1 is SEHNR and CDR2 FQNEAQ (reference sequence). CDR3 sequence (DNA): TGTGCCAGCACCCCCACTAGCGCCCACTACGAGCAGTACTTC. It codes for CASTPTSAHYEQYF.

This clone came up many times. The chain couples TRBV3-1 (or the pseudogene TRBV3-2) to TRBJ2-2; TRBD2 matches 8 bases. V lost 5 bases and J lost 4; bases outside the gene matches: 3. Germline values: CDR1 LGHDT, CDR2 YNNKEL (reference sequence). CDR3 length equals 14 residues. DNA for the CDR3: TGTGCCAGCAGCGCGACTAGCGTCACCGGGGAGCTGTTTTTT. Residues: CASSATSVTGELFF.

The rearrangement joins TRBV18 to TRBJ2-7; TRBD2 matches 8 bases. CDR3 length equals 16 residues. V gave up 0 bases and J gave up 3 bases; unmatched junction bases: 7. Germline loops: CDR1 KGHSH, CDR2 LQKENI. CDR3 sequence reads: CASSPPGRGTGYEQYF. The CDR3 DNA follows: TGTGCCAGCTCACCACCCGGGAGGGGTACTGGCTACGAGCAGTACTTC.

The chain has TRBV7-9 and TRBJ1-6; 10 bases map to TRBD1. Germline lookup yields CDR1 SEHNR and CDR2 FQNEAQ (reference sequence). J gave up 14 bases and V 5 bases, and 9 bases lay outside the gene matches. This CDR3 region has 14 residues. This chain's CDR3 is CASSPGQGLRTLHF. Written as DNA, the CDR3 is TGTGCCAGCAGCCCGGGACAGGGGCTGAGGACCCTCCACTTT.

The chain joins TRBV19 to TRBJ1-5; 8 bases match TRBD1. Germline V CDR1 and CDR2: LNHDA, SQIVND (reference sequence). This CDR3 has 18 residues. V lost 5 bases and J lost 1; bases outside the gene matches: 13. In nucleotides, the CDR3 is TGTGCCAGTAGTCCTGACAGGGGAGGGATGTGGAGCAATCAGCCCCAGCATTTT. Its translation is CASSPDRGGMWSNQPQHF. The full variable domain, its missing parts supplied by reference TRBV19 and TRBJ1-5, is DGGITQSPKYLFRKEGQNVTLSCEQNLNHDAMYWYRQDPGQGLRLIYYSQIVNDFQKGDIAEGYSVSREKKESFPLTVTSAQKNPTAFYLCASSPDRGGMWSNQPQHFGDGTRLSIL.

This clone was recorded a few times. The chain couples TRBV4-1 to TRBJ2-2; D perhaps matches TRBD1 (6 bases). V lost 4 bases to trimming and J lost 6 bases, with 12 bases between them. The CDR3 is 14 amino acids. Germline assignment: CDR1 MGHRA and CDR2 YSYEKL. This CDR3 is CASSPSGQSGELFF. CDR3 coding DNA: TGCGCCAGCAGCCCGTCCGGACAGTCCGGGGAGCTGTTTTTT.

CDR3 region: CASSLGRLRETQYF. The CDR3 DNA reads as TGTGCCAGCAGCTTAGGACGACTACGTGAGACCCAGTACTTC. V gene TRBV7-8 combines with J gene TRBJ2-5; possible D gene TRBD2, 5 bases. Germline values: CDR1 SGHVS, CDR2 FQNEAQ. The CDR3 runs to 14 residues. Trimming pared 1 base from V and 5 bases from J, leaving 11 bases between.

The V and J genes are TRBV6-5 and TRBJ2-7; D perhaps matches TRBD2 (6 bases). The germline CDR1 and CDR2 sequences are MNHEY and SVGAGI. The CDR3 contains 12 residues. The germline V and J ends were trimmed by 10 bases and 7 bases, with 17 bases remaining between them. The CDR3 DNA sequence: TGTGCCACTCGGGACCCGGCGGGGGAGCAGTACTTC. Amino acid sequence: CATRDPAGEQYF.

The gene calls are TRBV30 and TRBJ2-7; maybe TRBD1 (6 bases). CDR1 GTSNPN and CDR2 SVGIG come from the germline V gene (reference sequence). This CDR3 spans 15 amino acids. Trimming took 5 bases from V and 1 from J, leaving 18 bases between them. This CDR3 is CAWGERDIRSYEQYF. The CDR3 DNA reads TGTGCCTGGGGGGAGAGGGACATCCGATCCTACGAGCAGTACTTC.

The gene calls are TRBV24-1 and TRBJ2-5; 11 nucleotides line up with TRBD1. CDR3 length: 17 amino acids. V lost 0 bases to trimming and J lost 2 bases; unmatched junction nucleotides: 4. Germline V gene sequence: CDR1 KGHDR, CDR2 SFDVKD. The CDR3 DNA is TGTGCCACCAGTGATTTGAGGGACAGGGGGTTACAAGAGACCCAGTACTTC. Its translation: CATSDLRDRGLQETQYF.

V gene TRBV2 combines with J gene TRBJ1-5; unclear D gene. CDR1 SNHLY and CDR2 FYNNEI come from the germline V gene. Trimming pared 2 bases from V and 4 bases from J, leaving 3 bases between. The CDR3 consists of 12 residues. The CDR3 here is CASSESNQPQHF. CDR3 sequence (DNA): TGTGCCAGCAGTGAATCAAATCAGCCCCAGCATTTT. The whole variable domain, filled in from reference TRBV2 and TRBJ1-5, reads EPEVTQTPSHQVTQMGQEVILRCVPISNHLYFYWYRQILGQKVEFLVSFYNNEISEKSEIFDDQFSVERPDGSNFTLKIRSTKLEDSAMYFCASSESNQPQHFGDGTRLSIL.

The chain carries TRBV29-1 and TRBJ2-4, with 14 bases aligning to TRBD2. Germline values: CDR1 SQVTM, CDR2 ANQGSEA. J gave up 8 bases and V 8 bases, and 5 bases lay outside the gene matches. The CDR3 covers 13 residues. DNA of the CDR3: TGCAGCCTTTGGACTAGCGGGAGGCACATTCAGTACTTC. Its translation is CSLWTSGRHIQYF. The full variable domain, in which reference TRBV29-1 and TRBJ2-4 provide the parts outside the CDR3, is SAVISQKPSRDICQRGTSLTIQCQVDSQVTMMFWYRQQPGQSLTLIATANQGSEATYESGFVIDKFPISRPNLTFSTLTVSNMSPEDSSIYLCSLWTSGRHIQYFGAGTRLSVL.

The chain couples TRBV2 to TRBJ2-7; 8 nucleotides match TRBD2. The trim removed 3 bases at V and 2 bases at J, leaving 6 bases unmatched. Germline V CDR1 and CDR2: SNHLY, FYNNEI. This CDR3 comprises 15 residues. The CDR3: CASSEGLGAAYEQYF. CDR3 in DNA: TGTGCCAGCAGTGAGGGACTAGGGGCTGCCTACGAGCAGTACTTC.

The chain uses TRBV27 and TRBJ2-1, with 13 bases that match TRBD2. The CDR3 has 19 residues. In germline, CDR1 is MNHEY, CDR2 SMNVEV (reference sequence). The junction had 18 bases not matched to a gene; V was cut back by 4 bases and J by 9 bases. The CDR3: CASSSYGLAGVHTAVEQFF. CDR3 nucleotide sequence: TGTGCCAGCAGTTCTTACGGACTAGCGGGAGTCCATACAGCGGTTGAGCAGTTCTTC.

The chain recombines TRBV5-1 with TRBJ1-2; a weak D match, TRBD1 (5 bases). V dropped 4 bases and J dropped 5 bases, with 18 bases sitting between them. The CDR3 has 15 amino acids. The germline CDR1 and CDR2 sequences are SGHRS and YFSETQ. This CDR3 reads CASSGGTLPLYGYTF. The CDR3 DNA reads TGCGCCAGCAGCGGCGGGACTCTCCCCCTGTATGGCTACACCTTC. Combining the CDR3 with reference TRBV5-1 and TRBJ1-2 gives the whole variable domain KAGVTQTPRYLIKTRGQQVTLSCSPISGHRSVSWYQQTPGQGLQFLFEYFSETQRNKGNFPGRFSGRQFSNSRSEMNVSTLELGDSALYLCASSGGTLPLYGYTFGSGTRLTVV.

Written as DNA, the CDR3 is TGTGCCAGCAGCTTGTCGTATAATTCACCCCTCCACTTT. Protein product: CASSLSYNSPLHF. This chain connects TRBV7-9 to TRBJ1-6; D is unclear. Germline CDR1 is SEHNR and CDR2 is FQNEAQ (reference sequence). V lost 3 bases and J lost 4, with 4 bases in between. CDR3 length: 13 amino acids.

The J gene is TRBJ1-2, the V gene TRBV10-2, with D perhaps matching TRBD1 (6 bases). There are 15 residues in the CDR3. V was cut by 0 bases and J by 0 bases, with 8 bases left in between. Germline V lookup: CDR1 WSHSY, CDR2 SAAADI. The CDR3 reads CASSESGAANYGYTF. CDR3 nucleotides: TGCGCCAGCAGTGAGTCGGGGGCGGCTAACTATGGCTACACCTTC.

This chain uses TRBV12-5 with TRBJ1-1; 7 nucleotides line up with TRBD1. This CDR3 comprises 12 residues. Germline trimming cut 3 bases from V and 6 bases from J; bases unmatched to any gene: 1. The germline gives CDR1 LGHNT, CDR2 FRNRAP. Here the CDR3 reads CASGLTGAEAFF. Here the CDR3 DNA reads TGTGCTAGTGGTTTAACAGGGGCTGAAGCTTTCTTT.

The chain is built from TRBV7-9 and TRBJ1-1, with TRBD1 as a possible D gene (6 bases). Between the trimmed V and J ends, which lost 6 bases and 4 bases, there was a span of 12 bases. Germline V gene lookup returns CDR1 SEHNR and CDR2 FQNEAQ (reference sequence). The CDR3 runs 13 residues. CDR3 sequence (DNA): TGTGCCAGCAGGACCCAACAGGGCACTGAAGCTTTCTTT. Translation: CASRTQQGTEAFF.